This is a list of T cell receptor beta chains from one sample in a study of shared clonotypes between healthy human individuals. The table came from immunoSEQ multiplex PCR; TCRdb's copy has only in-frame clones and leaves some out. This sample has over a million clones, with approximately 78% found just once. The sample was memory CD4+ T cells from PBMCs. The receptors derive from a man aged 18 to 35 in good health. Some clones in this sample may be carry-over from other donors' samples. CDR3s include the opening cysteine and the closing phenylalanine or tryptophan. The D gene is left open where the match is weak. Rows give clone size only sometimes, using once, few, many, or a class for an expanded clone.

>TRBV5-1|TRBD2|TRBJ2-4|.
TGCGCCAGCAGCTTGGATCCTAGCGGGAGGGCCGGGAGCAAAAACATTCAGTACTTC
CASSLDPSGRAGSKNIQYF
>TRBV2|TRBD1|TRBJ1-1|few
TGTGCCAGCAGCTCTCGACAGGGCAGGAACACTGAAGCTTTCTTT
CASSSRQGRNTEAFF
>TRBV27|TRBD1|TRBJ1-2|.
TGTGCCAGCAGTCGCCGGACAGGGAATGGCTACACCTTC
CASSRRTGNGYTF
>TRBV15|TRBD1|TRBJ2-5|.
TGTGCCACCAGCCTGGACAGGGCCGGGACCCAGTACTTC
CATSLDRAGTQYF
>TRBV28|TRBD1|TRBJ2-7|.
TGTGCCAGCAGGTCGGGACAGAGCTACGAGCAGTACTTC
CASRSGQSYEQYF
>TRBV16|.|TRBJ1-1|.
TGTGCCAGCAGCCAAATTCTTTATGAGAACACTGAAGCTTTCTTT
CASSQILYENTEAFF
>TRBV14|.|TRBJ1-1|.
TGTGCCAGCAGCCAAGATGGGGACACTGAAGCTTTCTTT
CASSQDGDTEAFF
>TRBV11-2|TRBD1|TRBJ2-5|.
TGTGCCAGCAGCTTAGGTACAGGGGGCTGGGAGACCCAGTACTTC
CASSLGTGGWETQYF
>TRBV5-1|.|TRBJ2-2|.
TGCGCCAGTGCGCAGGGGAACACCGGGGAGCTGTTTTTT
CASAQGNTGELFF
>TRBV27|.|TRBJ2-7|.
TGTGCCAGCAGTTTATCGATTGGGGGAGGAACCTACGAGCAGTACTTC
CASSLSIGGGTYEQYF
>TRBV11-2|.|TRBJ1-3|.
TGTGCCAGCAGCCCCCGAAACCTCGGAAACACCATATATTTT
CASSPRNLGNTIYF
>TRBV9|TRBD2|TRBJ2-2|once
TGTGCCAGCAGCTCGGAGGTAGCGGGAGGGCCGTACACCGGGGAGCTGTTTTTT
CASSSEVAGGPYTGELFF
>TRBV6-5|.|TRBJ2-2|.
TGTGCCAGCAGTTACCGGGGATACACCGGGGAGCTGTTTTTT
CASSYRGYTGELFF
>TRBV5-1|TRBD2|TRBJ2-3|.
TGCGCCAGCAGCATGCTCGGGACTAGCGGGAGGATGAGCACAGATACGCAGTATTTT
CASSMLGTSGRMSTDTQYF
>TRBV18|.|TRBJ2-3|.
TGTGCCAGCTCACCAACAGGGAGCACAGATACGCAGTATTTT
CASSPTGSTDTQYF
>TRBV5-8|.|TRBJ2-1|once
TGTGCCAGCAGCTACGTGTCTCTTAATGAGCAGTTCTTC
CASSYVSLNEQFF
>TRBV15|.|TRBJ2-2|.
TGTGCCACCAGAGGGTCACGCGGCACCGGGGAGCTGTTTTTT
CATRGSRGTGELFF
>TRBV6-5|.|TRBJ1-2|.
TGTGCCAGCAGGGGCCAGAAGGTCGCCGGCGGCTACACCTTC
CASRGQKVAGGYTF
>TRBV7-3|TRBD2|TRBJ2-1|.
TGTGCCAGCAGCCCCTCACTAGCGGGCTACAATGAGCAGTTCTTC
CASSPSLAGYNEQFF
>TRBV7-2|.|TRBJ2-2|.
TGTGCCAGCAGCTTTTTCGGGAATAGCGGGGAGCTGTTTTTT
CASSFFGNSGELFF
>TRBV11-1|.|TRBJ2-1|few
TGTGCCAGCAGCTCCCCAAAAGTCCCTGAGCAGTTCTTC
CASSSPKVPEQFF
>TRBV18|.|TRBJ2-3|.
TGTGCCAGCTCACTAGCAGCTAGCACAGATACGCAGTATTTT
CASSLAASTDTQYF
>TRBV25-1|.|TRBJ2-7|.
TGTGCCAGCAGACCTCAGACTAGATCGGGCGAGCAGTACTTC
CASRPQTRSGEQYF